This T cell receptor (beta chain) stems from a study of blood T cell repertoires in COVID-19. Study-level information: Specimens from acute and convalescent COVID-19 originated in the United States, Italy and Spain. The analysed material was cDNA or gDNA that came from T cells, B-cell-depleted T cells, or PBMCs.

Germline V CDR1 and CDR2: SGHNT, YENEEA. V dropped 4 bases and J dropped 5 bases, with 12 bases sitting between them. This CDR3 has 15 residues. Original processing notes: Amplification with reference gene primers provided the estimates of nucleated cell counts. Libraries were prepared by immunoSEQ multiplex PCR; TCRdb keeps only in-frame clonotypes and omits some of them. V, J and clone size reflect that table, while D and trimming were determined from the DNA. The table lists 85,000 to 110,000 clones, more than 75% of them singletons. The receptor comes from a human donor in a cohort sampled during active COVID-19. The sequencing sample was made of peripheral blood. The chain combines TRBV11-3 with TRBJ1-6, with D possibly being TRBD1 (6 bases). As DNA, the CDR3 is TGTGCCAGCAGCTCAACCGGGACAAATAATTCACCCCTCCACTTT. This gives the protein CASSSTGTNNSPLHF. The whole variable domain, remainder taken from reference TRBV11-3 and TRBJ1-6, is EAGVVQSPRYKIIEKKQPVAFWCNPISGHNTLYWYLQNLGQGPELLIRYENEEAVDDSQLPKDRFSAERLKGVDSTLKIQPAELGDSAVYLCASSSTGTNNSPLHFGNGTRLTVT.